This TCR beta chain came from a study of T cells after yellow fever vaccination. The study made its TCR cDNA through 5'RACE template switching. That step introduced a universal primer site along with UMIs. TCRdb passed the 5' RACE reads through MiXCR, listing each CDR3 protein once. The table lists approximately 550,000 distinct CDR3 sequences, approximately 15% of them singletons. Study-level points and caveats: Booster samples showed a return of most primary-vaccination clones (approximately 96% CD4, approximately 90% CD8). On re-exposure, the response was weaker but peaked faster, at day 5 versus 15.

Germline CDR1 is SGHTA and CDR2 is FQGNSA. Trimming removed 1 base from V and 0 bases from J, with 10 bases in between. The CDR3 has 16 amino acids. This clonotype was seen a few times. The target antigen is unknown. This chain links TRBV7-2 with TRBJ2-1; a weak D match, TRBD2 (5 bases). The starting material was PBMCs, obtained on the day of the yellow fever booster vaccination. The TCR sequence derives from a man aged 30 to 39 who received the YFV17D yellow fever vaccine. This CDR3 is CASSLVAGISYNEQFF. DNA for the CDR3: TGTGCCAGCAGCTTAGTCGCGGGTATCTCCTACAATGAGCAGTTCTTC.